These T cell receptor beta chains were read from a single sample in a study of T cell responses to AZD1222 COVID-19 vaccine. Generated by immunoSEQ multiplex PCR, the TCRdb table keeps only in-frame clones and is missing some. The sample records about 120,000 clones, 85% to 90% being singletons. Sequenced here: peripheral blood, sampled on day 0 of AZD1222 vaccination. These receptors originate from an adult in good health. Each CDR3 is given with its conserved first and last residue. The order of the fields is clone size, D gene, J gene, V gene, CDR3 protein, CDR3 DNA. A D gene is named only where the DNA matches it firmly. Rows may omit the clone size; those that give it use once, few, many or a size class.

abundance: -
d_gene: -
j_gene: TRBJ1-1
v_gene: TRBV5-1
CDR3aa: CASSPFGPEAFF
CDR3nt: TGCGCCAGCAGCCCGTTTGGGCCTGAAGCTTTCTTT

abundance: -
d_gene: TRBD2
j_gene: TRBJ2-7
v_gene: TRBV6-1
CDR3aa: CASSEVPSGYEQYF
CDR3nt: TGTGCCAGCAGTGAAGTCCCTAGCGGTTACGAGCAGTACTTC

abundance: once
d_gene: -
j_gene: TRBJ1-1
v_gene: TRBV7-8
CDR3aa: CASSVEQVTEAFF
CDR3nt: TGTGCCAGCAGCGTTGAACAGGTCACTGAAGCTTTCTTT

abundance: -
d_gene: TRBD1
j_gene: TRBJ2-3
v_gene: TRBV5-4
CDR3aa: CASNRLWDRGPDTQYF
CDR3nt: TGTGCCAGCAACAGGCTATGGGACAGGGGCCCAGATACGCAGTATTTT

abundance: -
d_gene: -
j_gene: TRBJ1-1
v_gene: TRBV14
CDR3aa: CASSQGGRGAFF
CDR3nt: TGTGCCAGCAGCCAAGGCGGAAGAGGGGCTTTCTTT

abundance: -
d_gene: -
j_gene: TRBJ1-2
v_gene: TRBV28
CDR3aa: CASSHSRPNYGYTF
CDR3nt: TGTGCCAGCAGTCATTCCAGGCCTAACTATGGCTACACCTTC

abundance: -
d_gene: TRBD1
j_gene: TRBJ1-6
v_gene: TRBV27
CDR3aa: CASSTWTGVYSPLHF
CDR3nt: TGTGCCAGCAGCACTTGGACAGGGGTATACTCACCCCTCCACTTT

abundance: -
d_gene: TRBD1
j_gene: TRBJ2-7
v_gene: TRBV4-3
CDR3aa: CASSRRQGMNEQYF
CDR3nt: TGCGCCAGCAGCCGAAGACAGGGGATGAACGAGCAGTACTTC

abundance: -
d_gene: TRBD1
j_gene: TRBJ1-3
v_gene: TRBV27
CDR3aa: CASSPRGTGWAGNTIYF
CDR3nt: TGTGCCAGCAGTCCCCGGGGGACAGGGTGGGCTGGAAACACCATATATTTT

abundance: -
d_gene: -
j_gene: TRBJ2-7
v_gene: TRBV4-1
CDR3aa: CASSQQEGGSYEQYF
CDR3nt: TGCGCCAGCAGCCAACAGGAAGGGGGTTCCTACGAGCAGTACTTC

abundance: -
d_gene: -
j_gene: TRBJ2-1
v_gene: TRBV11-3
CDR3aa: CASSLDQGNEQFF
CDR3nt: TGTGCCAGCAGCTTAGATCAGGGCAATGAGCAGTTCTTC

abundance: -
d_gene: -
j_gene: TRBJ1-3
v_gene: TRBV19
CDR3aa: CASSRFQRGPGSGNTIYF
CDR3nt: TGTGCCAGTAGTAGATTTCAGAGGGGCCCAGGCTCTGGAAACACCATATATTTT

abundance: -
d_gene: TRBD1
j_gene: TRBJ1-1
v_gene: TRBV2
CDR3aa: CASSEGPTGFGTEAFF
CDR3nt: TGTGCCAGCAGTGAAGGGCCGACAGGGTTCGGCACTGAAGCTTTCTTT

abundance: -
d_gene: TRBD1
j_gene: TRBJ2-4
v_gene: TRBV2
CDR3aa: CASRPRTGLDIQYF
CDR3nt: TGTGCCAGCAGACCACGGACAGGGCTTGACATTCAGTACTTC

abundance: -
d_gene: -
j_gene: TRBJ1-2
v_gene: TRBV27
CDR3aa: CASRPPGRGGYTF
CDR3nt: TGTGCCAGCAGACCTCCGGGACGAGGCGGCTACACCTTC

abundance: -
d_gene: -
j_gene: TRBJ1-3
v_gene: TRBV6-6
CDR3aa: CASSQTHGRAGGNTIYF
CDR3nt: TGTGCCAGCAGTCAAACCCATGGGAGGGCAGGTGGAAACACCATATATTTT

abundance: -
d_gene: TRBD2
j_gene: TRBJ2-1
v_gene: TRBV2
CDR3aa: CASSLPPSGGDNEQFF
CDR3nt: TGTGCCAGCAGTCTCCCCCCCTCGGGGGGGGACAATGAGCAGTTCTTC

abundance: -
d_gene: -
j_gene: TRBJ1-2
v_gene: TRBV4-3
CDR3aa: CASSRAGANYGYTF
CDR3nt: TGCGCCAGCAGCCGTGCGGGGGCTAACTATGGCTACACCTTC

abundance: -
d_gene: TRBD2
j_gene: TRBJ2-7
v_gene: TRBV7-8
CDR3aa: CASSPGLAGAEQYF
CDR3nt: TGTGCCAGCAGCCCCGGACTAGCGGGGGCGGAGCAGTACTTC

abundance: -
d_gene: -
j_gene: TRBJ2-7
v_gene: TRBV7-8
CDR3aa: CASSDGRGLYEQYF
CDR3nt: TGTGCCAGCAGCGACGGTCGGGGGCTCTACGAGCAGTACTTC

abundance: -
d_gene: TRBD2
j_gene: TRBJ2-5
v_gene: TRBV19
CDR3aa: CASSTTSAQETQYF
CDR3nt: TGTGCCAGTAGCACTACTAGCGCTCAAGAGACCCAGTACTTC

abundance: -
d_gene: TRBD1
j_gene: TRBJ2-7
v_gene: TRBV9
CDR3aa: CASSVGTGVNEQYF
CDR3nt: TGTGCCAGCAGCGTAGGGACAGGGGTGAACGAGCAGTACTTC

abundance: -
d_gene: -
j_gene: TRBJ2-5
v_gene: TRBV5-1
CDR3aa: CASTPWGRSQETQYF
CDR3nt: TGCGCCAGTACCCCATGGGGGCGGAGCCAAGAGACCCAGTACTTC

abundance: -
d_gene: TRBD1
j_gene: TRBJ1-2
v_gene: TRBV19
CDR3aa: CASSIVDRVTGYTF
CDR3nt: TGTGCCAGTAGTATCGTTGACAGGGTAACTGGCTACACCTTC

abundance: -
d_gene: -
j_gene: TRBJ1-2
v_gene: TRBV29-1
CDR3aa: CSVDYTGTYGYTF
CDR3nt: TGCAGCGTTGACTATACAGGGACCTATGGCTACACCTTC

abundance: -
d_gene: -
j_gene: TRBJ1-6
v_gene: TRBV27
CDR3aa: CASSYREGYSPLHF
CDR3nt: TGTGCCAGCAGTTACAGGGAAGGATATTCACCCCTCCACTTT

abundance: -
d_gene: -
j_gene: TRBJ2-7
v_gene: TRBV10-1
CDR3aa: CASSESGDRQGSFEQYF
CDR3nt: TGCGCCAGCAGTGAGTCGGGAGACCGCCAAGGCTCCTTCGAGCAGTACTTC

abundance: few
d_gene: TRBD2
j_gene: TRBJ2-5
v_gene: TRBV5-6
CDR3aa: CASSLAGRGQETQYF
CDR3nt: TGTGCCAGCAGCTTGGCCGGGAGGGGCCAAGAGACCCAGTACTTC

abundance: -
d_gene: -
j_gene: TRBJ1-2
v_gene: TRBV4-3
CDR3aa: CASSQSGAYGYTF
CDR3nt: TGCGCCAGCAGCCAGTCGGGGGCCTATGGCTACACCTTC

abundance: -
d_gene: TRBD1
j_gene: TRBJ1-1
v_gene: TRBV6-5
CDR3aa: CASRRDRGRTEAFF
CDR3nt: TGTGCCAGCAGGCGGGACAGGGGCCGGACTGAAGCTTTCTTT

abundance: -
d_gene: -
j_gene: TRBJ1-1
v_gene: TRBV11-2
CDR3aa: CASSPSGGTEAFF
CDR3nt: TGTGCCAGCAGCCCCTCCGGTGGGACTGAAGCTTTCTTT

abundance: -
d_gene: -
j_gene: TRBJ2-5
v_gene: TRBV5-5
CDR3aa: CASSFQETQYF
CDR3nt: TGTGCCAGCAGCTTCCAAGAGACCCAGTACTTC

abundance: -
d_gene: TRBD1
j_gene: TRBJ1-3
v_gene: TRBV7-9
CDR3aa: CASSLYDRDGNTIYF
CDR3nt: TGTGCCAGCAGCTTATATGACAGGGATGGAAACACCATATATTTT

abundance: -
d_gene: -
j_gene: TRBJ1-6
v_gene: TRBV7-2
CDR3aa: CASSEGQFYNSPLHF
CDR3nt: TGTGCCAGCAGCGAGGGACAATTCTATAATTCACCCCTCCACTTT

abundance: -
d_gene: -
j_gene: TRBJ2-3
v_gene: TRBV14
CDR3aa: CASSQEGRGTDTQYF
CDR3nt: TGTGCCAGCAGCCAAGAAGGGAGGGGGACAGATACGCAGTATTTT

abundance: -
d_gene: -
j_gene: TRBJ1-5
v_gene: TRBV12-3/TRBV12-4
CDR3aa: CASSSSFSQPQHF
CDR3nt: TGTGCCAGCAGTTCCTCATTTAGTCAGCCCCAGCATTTT